These T cell receptor beta chains were read from a single sample in a study of CD8+ T cells in alopecia areata. The table came from immunoSEQ multiplex PCR; TCRdb's copy has only in-frame clones and leaves some out. The data hold roughly 64,000 clones, with roughly 50% observed a single time. The source was CD8+ T cells sorted from blood, collected around week 36, from a patient treated with tofacitinib. Receptors were obtained from a human donor with alopecia areata. The CDR3 runs from the conserved cysteine through the conserved F or W. D genes are given only for firm matches. A row's size may be missing; if present it is once, few, many or a size class.

j_call: TRBJ2-7
d_call: .
clone_size: .
v_call: TRBV4-2
cdr3_aa: CASSQGARGFYEQYF
cdr3_nt: TGTGCCAGCAGCCAAGGGGCCCGCGGGTTCTACGAGCAGTACTTC

j_call: TRBJ2-5
d_call: TRBD1
clone_size: few
v_call: TRBV23-1
cdr3_aa: CASSHVQGRRETQYF
cdr3_nt: TGCGCCAGCAGTCACGTACAGGGGAGAAGAGAGACCCAGTACTTC

j_call: TRBJ2-7
d_call: TRBD1
clone_size: .
v_call: TRBV27
cdr3_aa: CASSFRGTGSYEQYF
cdr3_nt: TGTGCCAGCAGTTTCCGGGGGACAGGGTCCTACGAGCAGTACTTC

j_call: TRBJ2-1
d_call: .
clone_size: .
v_call: TRBV4-2
cdr3_aa: CASSPPPPLYNEQFF
cdr3_nt: TGTGCCAGCAGCCCCCCTCCCCCGCTGTACAATGAGCAGTTCTTC

j_call: TRBJ2-7
d_call: .
clone_size: .
v_call: TRBV4-1
cdr3_aa: CASSQGGGLLYEQYF
cdr3_nt: TGCGCCAGCAGCCAAGGTGGGGGGCTCCTTTACGAGCAGTACTTC

j_call: TRBJ2-5
d_call: TRBD2
clone_size: .
v_call: TRBV7-9
cdr3_aa: CASSANPGRQETQYF
cdr3_nt: TGTGCCAGCAGCGCGAACCCCGGGAGGCAAGAGACCCAGTACTTC

j_call: TRBJ2-5
d_call: TRBD2
clone_size: .
v_call: TRBV27
cdr3_aa: CASRTGLAEQETQYF
cdr3_nt: TGTGCCAGCAGAACCGGACTAGCGGAACAAGAGACCCAGTACTTC

j_call: TRBJ1-5
d_call: .
clone_size: .
v_call: TRBV4-3
cdr3_aa: CASSSVRGQPQHF
cdr3_nt: TGCGCCAGCAGCTCCGTCCGAGGTCAGCCCCAGCATTTT

j_call: TRBJ1-4
d_call: TRBD1
clone_size: once
v_call: TRBV23-1
cdr3_aa: CASSQLDRGNEKLFF
cdr3_nt: TGCGCCAGCAGTCAATTGGACAGGGGCAATGAAAAACTGTTTTTT

j_call: TRBJ2-2
d_call: .
clone_size: few
v_call: TRBV4-1
cdr3_aa: CASSHEDRTGELFF
cdr3_nt: TGCGCCAGCAGCCATGAAGACAGGACCGGGGAGCTGTTTTTT

j_call: TRBJ2-5
d_call: TRBD1
clone_size: .
v_call: TRBV6-1
cdr3_aa: CASSGRDRETQYF
cdr3_nt: TGTGCCAGCAGTGGAAGGGACAGAGAGACCCAGTACTTC

j_call: TRBJ2-7
d_call: .
clone_size: .
v_call: TRBV4-2
cdr3_aa: CASSVHPTEQYF
cdr3_nt: TGTGCCAGCAGCGTTCACCCAACCGAGCAGTACTTC

j_call: TRBJ1-5
d_call: TRBD1
clone_size: .
v_call: TRBV15
cdr3_aa: CATRDRGGQPQHF
cdr3_nt: TGTGCCACTCGAGACAGGGGTGGGCAGCCCCAGCATTTT

j_call: TRBJ1-2
d_call: .
clone_size: .
v_call: TRBV29-1
cdr3_aa: CSVAGSYGYTF
cdr3_nt: TGCAGCGTTGCGGGGAGCTATGGCTACACCTTC

j_call: TRBJ2-7
d_call: .
clone_size: .
v_call: TRBV11-2
cdr3_aa: CASSLEGSPAYEQYF
cdr3_nt: TGTGCCAGCAGCTTAGAAGGCAGCCCCGCGTACGAGCAGTACTTC

j_call: TRBJ2-3
d_call: .
clone_size: few
v_call: TRBV5-1
cdr3_aa: CASSQPRATDTQYF
cdr3_nt: TGCGCCAGCAGCCAACCTAGGGCAACAGATACGCAGTATTTT

j_call: TRBJ2-7
d_call: .
clone_size: once
v_call: TRBV30
cdr3_aa: CAWSVMGFSYEQYF
cdr3_nt: TGTGCCTGGAGTGTAATGGGATTCTCCTACGAGCAGTACTTC

j_call: TRBJ1-2
d_call: TRBD1
clone_size: .
v_call: TRBV29-1
cdr3_aa: CSASQGQGSSGYTF
cdr3_nt: TGCAGCGCATCCCAAGGACAGGGGAGCAGTGGCTACACCTTC

j_call: TRBJ2-7
d_call: TRBD1
clone_size: .
v_call: TRBV13
cdr3_aa: CASSFRDREGEQYF
cdr3_nt: TGTGCCAGCAGCTTCCGGGACAGGGAAGGCGAGCAGTACTTC

j_call: TRBJ2-2
d_call: TRBD2
clone_size: .
v_call: TRBV29-1
cdr3_aa: CSASGGALSTGELFF
cdr3_nt: TGCAGCGCTAGCGGGGGCGCCCTATCGACCGGGGAGCTGTTTTTT

j_call: TRBJ2-7
d_call: TRBD1
clone_size: .
v_call: TRBV9
cdr3_aa: CASSVSDRAFEQYF
cdr3_nt: TGTGCCAGCAGCGTTTCGGACAGGGCCTTCGAGCAGTACTTC

j_call: TRBJ2-3
d_call: TRBD1
clone_size: few
v_call: TRBV7-9
cdr3_aa: CASSPPGQGYTDTQYF
cdr3_nt: TGTGCCAGCAGCCCACCGGGACAGGGGTACACAGATACGCAGTATTTT

j_call: TRBJ2-7
d_call: .
clone_size: few
v_call: TRBV4-2
cdr3_aa: CASSQTARAGNEQYF
cdr3_nt: TGTGCCAGCAGCCAGACCGCCCGTGCCGGCAACGAGCAGTACTTC

j_call: TRBJ1-5
d_call: .
clone_size: .
v_call: TRBV29-1
cdr3_aa: CSVGGAYSNQPQHF
cdr3_nt: TGCAGCGTTGGGGGCGCATATAGCAATCAGCCCCAGCATTTT

j_call: TRBJ1-2
d_call: .
clone_size: few
v_call: TRBV29-1
cdr3_aa: CSVEPMVDYGYTF
cdr3_nt: TGCAGCGTTGAACCCATGGTGGACTATGGCTACACCTTC

j_call: TRBJ2-5
d_call: .
clone_size: .
v_call: TRBV15
cdr3_aa: CATTEEGSETQYF
cdr3_nt: TGTGCCACCACGGAAGAGGGGTCGGAGACCCAGTACTTC

j_call: TRBJ1-4
d_call: .
clone_size: few
v_call: TRBV6-1
cdr3_aa: CASRPAGEAERLFF
cdr3_nt: TGTGCCAGCAGGCCCGCCGGGGAGGCGGAAAGACTGTTTTTT

j_call: TRBJ2-3
d_call: .
clone_size: few
v_call: TRBV4-1
cdr3_aa: CASSQYRSTDTQYF
cdr3_nt: TGCGCCAGCAGCCAATATAGGAGCACAGATACGCAGTATTTT

j_call: TRBJ2-7
d_call: .
clone_size: .
v_call: TRBV11-2
cdr3_aa: CVSSQLYEQYF
cdr3_nt: TGTGTCAGCAGCCAATTATACGAGCAGTACTTC

j_call: TRBJ2-7
d_call: .
clone_size: .
v_call: TRBV2
cdr3_aa: CASSAGTDEQYF
cdr3_nt: TGTGCCAGCAGTGCCGGGACGGACGAGCAGTACTTC

j_call: TRBJ2-3
d_call: .
clone_size: .
v_call: TRBV19
cdr3_aa: CASSNKRDWQLGTDTQYF
cdr3_nt: TGTGCCAGTAGTAATAAAAGGGACTGGCAGCTAGGTACAGATACGCAGTATTTT

j_call: TRBJ2-1
d_call: .
clone_size: .
v_call: TRBV7-9
cdr3_aa: CASSSRRIEEFF
cdr3_nt: TGTGCCAGCAGCTCCCGTAGGATTGAAGAGTTCTTC

j_call: TRBJ2-5
d_call: .
clone_size: medium-sized
v_call: TRBV5-1
cdr3_aa: CASSAGGTQYF
cdr3_nt: TGCGCCAGCAGCGCCGGAGGGACCCAGTACTTC

j_call: TRBJ2-7
d_call: .
clone_size: .
v_call: TRBV10-3
cdr3_aa: CATADRPNSYEQYF
cdr3_nt: TGTGCCACAGCCGACAGACCGAATTCCTACGAGCAGTACTTC

j_call: TRBJ2-4
d_call: TRBD2
clone_size: few
v_call: TRBV6-5
cdr3_aa: CASSYFREGKNIQYF
cdr3_nt: TGTGCCAGCAGTTACTTCAGGGAGGGCAAAAACATTCAGTACTTC

j_call: TRBJ2-1
d_call: .
clone_size: few
v_call: TRBV29-1
cdr3_aa: CSARWGNEQFF
cdr3_nt: TGCAGCGCAAGGTGGGGGAATGAGCAGTTCTTC

j_call: TRBJ1-2
d_call: TRBD1
clone_size: few
v_call: TRBV25-1
cdr3_aa: CASSAGTGDGYTF
cdr3_nt: TGTGCCAGCAGTGCCGGGACAGGGGATGGCTACACCTTC

j_call: TRBJ2-6
d_call: .
clone_size: .
v_call: TRBV18
cdr3_aa: CASSRELHLFSGANVLTF
cdr3_nt: TGTGCCAGCTCACGCGAGCTGCACCTCTTCTCTGGGGCCAACGTCCTGACTTTC

j_call: TRBJ2-1
d_call: .
clone_size: .
v_call: TRBV27
cdr3_aa: CASSFTGFSGYNEQFF
cdr3_nt: TGTGCCAGCAGCTTTACAGGGTTTTCGGGTTACAATGAGCAGTTCTTC

j_call: TRBJ1-1
d_call: TRBD1
clone_size: .
v_call: TRBV25-1
cdr3_aa: CASRDKTGDTEAFF
cdr3_nt: TGTGCCAGCAGAGACAAAACAGGGGACACTGAAGCTTTCTTT

j_call: TRBJ2-6
d_call: .
clone_size: .
v_call: TRBV21-1
cdr3_aa: CASRTGNGANVLTF
cdr3_nt: TGTGCCAGCCGGACAGGGAACGGGGCCAACGTCCTGACTTTC

j_call: TRBJ2-5
d_call: .
clone_size: .
v_call: TRBV2
cdr3_aa: CASGTPVQETQYF
cdr3_nt: TGTGCCAGCGGGACACCAGTCCAAGAGACCCAGTACTTC

j_call: TRBJ2-7
d_call: TRBD2
clone_size: .
v_call: TRBV4-1
cdr3_aa: CASSQAGTSGSYEQYF
cdr3_nt: TGCGCCAGCAGCCAGGCGGGGACTAGCGGCTCCTACGAGCAGTACTTC

j_call: TRBJ2-2
d_call: TRBD2
clone_size: .
v_call: TRBV9
cdr3_aa: CASSDPLAEQTGELFF
cdr3_nt: TGTGCCAGCAGCGATCCGCTAGCGGAGCAGACCGGGGAGCTGTTTTTT

j_call: TRBJ2-7
d_call: .
clone_size: few
v_call: TRBV11-2
cdr3_aa: CASSLEGSPSYEQYF
cdr3_nt: TGTGCCAGCAGCTTGGAAGGGTCACCCTCCTACGAGCAGTACTTC

j_call: TRBJ2-7
d_call: TRBD2
clone_size: .
v_call: TRBV5-1
cdr3_aa: CASSLGTSAYEQYF
cdr3_nt: TGCGCCAGCAGCTTGGGGACTAGCGCCTACGAGCAGTACTTC

j_call: TRBJ2-1
d_call: .
clone_size: once
v_call: TRBV4-1
cdr3_aa: CASSQVVGESSYNEQFF
cdr3_nt: TGCGCCAGCAGCCAAGTAGTCGGGGAGAGCTCCTACAATGAGCAGTTCTTC

j_call: TRBJ1-2
d_call: .
clone_size: .
v_call: TRBV5-6
cdr3_aa: CASSLLVPNYGYTF
cdr3_nt: TGTGCCAGCAGCTTGCTTGTGCCTAACTATGGCTACACCTTC

j_call: TRBJ2-1
d_call: TRBD1
clone_size: few
v_call: TRBV9
cdr3_aa: CASSVDRGAYNEQFF
cdr3_nt: TGTGCCAGCAGCGTAGACAGGGGCGCCTACAATGAGCAGTTCTTC

j_call: TRBJ2-1
d_call: .
clone_size: .
v_call: TRBV7-8
cdr3_aa: CASSVVYNEQFF
cdr3_nt: TGTGCCAGCAGCGTCGTTTACAATGAGCAGTTCTTC

j_call: TRBJ2-7
d_call: TRBD1
clone_size: .
v_call: TRBV30
cdr3_aa: CAWSGTGYEQYF
cdr3_nt: TGTGCCTGGAGTGGGACAGGCTACGAGCAGTACTTC

j_call: TRBJ2-7
d_call: TRBD2
clone_size: .
v_call: TRBV2
cdr3_aa: CASSFSGRGSGEQYF
cdr3_nt: TGTGCCAGCAGTTTCAGCGGGAGAGGATCTGGGGAGCAGTACTTC

j_call: TRBJ2-1
d_call: .
clone_size: medium-sized
v_call: TRBV29-1
cdr3_aa: CSVEGLLREQFF
cdr3_nt: TGCAGCGTTGAAGGCCTACTCAGGGAGCAGTTCTTC